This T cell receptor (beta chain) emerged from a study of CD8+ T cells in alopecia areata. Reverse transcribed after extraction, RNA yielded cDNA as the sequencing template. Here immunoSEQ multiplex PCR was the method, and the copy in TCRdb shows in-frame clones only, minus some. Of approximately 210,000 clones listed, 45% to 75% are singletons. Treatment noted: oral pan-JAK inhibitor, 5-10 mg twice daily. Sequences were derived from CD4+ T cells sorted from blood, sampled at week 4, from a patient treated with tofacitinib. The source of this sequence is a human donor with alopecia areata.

This chain's CDR3 is CASSPISGNTIYF. CDR3 DNA sequence: TGTGCCAGCTCACCAATATCTGGAAACACCATATATTTT. The V call is TRBV18, the J call TRBJ1-3; D is undetermined. This CDR3 is built from 13 residues. CDR1 is KGHSH and CDR2 is LQKENI in the germline V gene. V lost 2 bases to trimming and J lost 1 base, with 3 bases between them.